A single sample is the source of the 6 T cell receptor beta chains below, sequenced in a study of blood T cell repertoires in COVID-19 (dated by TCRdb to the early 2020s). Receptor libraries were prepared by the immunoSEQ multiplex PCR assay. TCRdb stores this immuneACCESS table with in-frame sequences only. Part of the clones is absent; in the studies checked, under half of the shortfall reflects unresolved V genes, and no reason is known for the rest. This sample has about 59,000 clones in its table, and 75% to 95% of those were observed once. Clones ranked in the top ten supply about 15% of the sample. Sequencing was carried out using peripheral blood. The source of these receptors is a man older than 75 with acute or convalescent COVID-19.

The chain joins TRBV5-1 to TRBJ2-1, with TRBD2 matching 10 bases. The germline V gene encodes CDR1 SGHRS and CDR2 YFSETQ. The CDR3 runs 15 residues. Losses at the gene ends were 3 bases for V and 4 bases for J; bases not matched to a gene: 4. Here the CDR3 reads CASSSSGGDYNEQFF. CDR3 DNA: TGCGCCAGCAGCTCCAGCGGGGGGGATTACAATGAGCAGTTCTTC. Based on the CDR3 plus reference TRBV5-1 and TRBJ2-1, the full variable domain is KAGVTQTPRYLIKTRGQQVTLSCSPISGHRSVSWYQQTPGQGLQFLFEYFSETQRNKGNFPGRFSGRQFSNSRSEMNVSTLELGDSALYLCASSSSGGDYNEQFFGPGTRLTVL.

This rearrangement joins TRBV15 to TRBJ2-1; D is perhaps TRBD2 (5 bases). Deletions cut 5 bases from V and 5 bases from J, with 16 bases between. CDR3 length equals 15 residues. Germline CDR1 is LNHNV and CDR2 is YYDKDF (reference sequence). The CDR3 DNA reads TGTGCCACCAGCGCCCCGATCGCAGCGGACAATGAGCAGTTCTTC. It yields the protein CATSAPIAADNEQFF.

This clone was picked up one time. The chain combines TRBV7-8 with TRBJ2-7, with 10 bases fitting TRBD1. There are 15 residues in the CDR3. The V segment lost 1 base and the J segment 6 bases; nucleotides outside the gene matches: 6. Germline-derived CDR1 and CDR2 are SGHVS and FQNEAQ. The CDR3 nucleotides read TGTGCCAGCAGCTTAGGGACAGGGGGTAGCGGCGAGCAGTACTTC. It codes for CASSLGTGGSGEQYF. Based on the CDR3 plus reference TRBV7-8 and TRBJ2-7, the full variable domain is GAGVSQSPRYKVAKRGQDVALRCDPISGHVSLFWYQQALGQGPEFLTYFQNEAQLDKSGLPSDRFFAERPEGSVSTLKIQRTQQEDSAVYLCASSLGTGGSGEQYFGPGTRLTVT.

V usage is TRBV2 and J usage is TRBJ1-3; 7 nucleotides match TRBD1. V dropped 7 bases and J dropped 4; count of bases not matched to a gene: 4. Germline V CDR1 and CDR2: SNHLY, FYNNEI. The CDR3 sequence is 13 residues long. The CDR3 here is CASNGQAGNTIYF. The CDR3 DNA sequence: TGTGCCAGCAATGGACAGGCCGGAAACACCATATATTTT.

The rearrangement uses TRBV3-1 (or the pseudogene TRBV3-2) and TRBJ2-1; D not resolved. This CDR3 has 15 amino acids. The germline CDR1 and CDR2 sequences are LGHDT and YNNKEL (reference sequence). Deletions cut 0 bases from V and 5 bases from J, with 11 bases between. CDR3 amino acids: CASSQDLVQNNEQFF. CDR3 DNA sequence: TGTGCCAGCAGCCAAGATCTCGTACAAAACAATGAGCAGTTCTTC.

CDR3 sequence (DNA): TGTGCCAGCTCAGAAACAGGGACGGGTCAGCCCCAGCATTTT. This codes for CASSETGTGQPQHF. This chain connects TRBV18 to TRBJ1-5, with TRBD1 as a possible D gene (6 bases). CDR3 size: 14 residues. Trimming took off 5 bases at V and 6 bases at J, with 14 bases between the two ends. Germline-derived CDR1 and CDR2 are KGHSH and LQKENI.